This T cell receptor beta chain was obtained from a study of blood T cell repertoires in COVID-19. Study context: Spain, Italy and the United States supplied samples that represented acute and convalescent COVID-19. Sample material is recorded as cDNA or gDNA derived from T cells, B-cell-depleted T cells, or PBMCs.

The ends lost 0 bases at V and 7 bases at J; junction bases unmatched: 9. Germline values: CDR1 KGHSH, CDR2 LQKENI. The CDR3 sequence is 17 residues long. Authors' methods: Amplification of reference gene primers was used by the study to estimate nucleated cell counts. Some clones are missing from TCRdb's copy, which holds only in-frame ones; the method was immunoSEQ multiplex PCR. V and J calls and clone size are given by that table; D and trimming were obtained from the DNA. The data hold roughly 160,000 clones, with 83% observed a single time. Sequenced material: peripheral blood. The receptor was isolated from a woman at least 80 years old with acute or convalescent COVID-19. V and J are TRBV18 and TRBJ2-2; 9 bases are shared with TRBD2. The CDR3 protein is CASSPPNRGTSNGELFF. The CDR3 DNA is TGTGCCAGCTCACCACCGAATCGGGGGACTAGCAACGGGGAGCTGTTTTTT.